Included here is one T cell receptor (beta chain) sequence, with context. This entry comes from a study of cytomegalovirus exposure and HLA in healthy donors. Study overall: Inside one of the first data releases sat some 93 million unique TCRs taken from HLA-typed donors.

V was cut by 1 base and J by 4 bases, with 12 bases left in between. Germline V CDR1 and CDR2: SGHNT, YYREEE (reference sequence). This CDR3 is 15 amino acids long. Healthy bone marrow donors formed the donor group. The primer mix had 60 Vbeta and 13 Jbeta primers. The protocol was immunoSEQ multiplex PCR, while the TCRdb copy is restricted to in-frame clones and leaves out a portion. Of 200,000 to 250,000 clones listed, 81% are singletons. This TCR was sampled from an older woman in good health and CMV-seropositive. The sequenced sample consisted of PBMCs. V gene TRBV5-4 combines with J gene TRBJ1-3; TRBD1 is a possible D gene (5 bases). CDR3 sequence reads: CASSLMGGTGNTIYF. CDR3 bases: TGTGCCAGCAGCTTGATGGGGGGTACAGGAAACACCATATATTTT.